This is a list of T cell receptor beta chains from one sample in a study of cytomegalovirus exposure and HLA in healthy donors. Profiling relied on immunoSEQ multiplex PCR, and the TCRdb table lists in-frame clones only, not all of them. This sample has roughly 120,000 clones, with about three quarters found just once. The sequenced sample was PBMCs. The source of these receptors is a woman aged 40 to 50 in good health and CMV-seropositive. The CDR3 runs from the conserved cysteine through the conserved F or W. Size is stated for part of the rows, as once, few or many counts, or as a class when the clone is expanded.

v_gene	abundance	j_gene	CDR3aa
TRBV14	NA	TRBJ1-1	CASSQQAGAATEAFF
TRBV5-8	few	TRBJ1-5	CASSLEDRGNQPQHF
TRBV30	NA	TRBJ1-5	CAWSVRAGGQPQHF
TRBV5-4	once	TRBJ1-2	CASSRGGTGVSNYGYTF
TRBV7-6	NA	TRBJ1-1	CASSLTELATEAFF
TRBV14	NA	TRBJ2-7	CASSKDRSTGAEQYF
TRBV4-1	NA	TRBJ1-2	CASSHSTGSGYGYTF
TRBV27	once	TRBJ2-2	CASGWRLANTGELFF
TRBV2	NA	TRBJ2-3	CASNLDRADTQYF
TRBV27	once	TRBJ1-1	CASSYTALNTEAFF
TRBV9	NA	TRBJ2-2	CASSPQTSSNTGELFF
TRBV18	NA	TRBJ2-4	CASSDGDSKNIQYF
TRBV15	NA	TRBJ2-2	CATSRDIPTDRGRTGELFF
TRBV29-1	NA	TRBJ1-1	CSGGTGTNTEAFF
TRBV5-1	few	TRBJ1-1	CASSTEQRGNTEAFF
TRBV7-9	few	TRBJ1-3	CASSWTSSGNTIYF
TRBV6-1	NA	TRBJ2-1	CASSDFAGGPYNEQFF
TRBV5-1	NA	TRBJ1-4	CASSLEPEKLFF
TRBV7-2	NA	TRBJ1-1	CASSLNQGSTEAFF
TRBV9	NA	TRBJ2-1	CASSVDTYNEQFF
TRBV7-2	once	TRBJ1-5	CASSTRTGPNQPQHF
TRBV10-3	NA	TRBJ2-1	CAISPGRGPYNEQFF
TRBV1	NA	TRBJ2-2	CTSSQDPPGLVSGELFF
TRBV30	few	TRBJ2-1	CAWSVLENEQFF
TRBV18	once	TRBJ2-5	CASSPLQGARETQYF
TRBV2	NA	TRBJ1-1	CASSVVTEAFF
TRBV6-5	once	TRBJ1-1	CASDRDDTEAFF
TRBV5-8	NA	TRBJ2-7	CASPLAPSSYEQYF
TRBV2	NA	TRBJ1-6	CASSGSGGGSPLHF
TRBV13	NA	TRBJ2-7	CASSLGGIAGKVTYEQYF
TRBV7-2	NA	TRBJ1-5	CASSLRRGNQPQHF
TRBV18	NA	TRBJ2-2	CASSPSETSGGSWNTGELFF
TRBV7-7	NA	TRBJ2-7	CASPRGRVYEQYF
TRBV6-1	NA	TRBJ2-5	CASSEGSGGAETQYF
TRBV5-1	few	TRBJ2-3	CASSSLPAGGTDTQYF
TRBV27	NA	TRBJ2-1	CASRNYRGWVDEQFF
TRBV29-1	NA	TRBJ2-5	CSVAPGQAPQETQYF
TRBV7-3	NA	TRBJ2-1	CASSPGQGSNEQFF
TRBV6-1	NA	TRBJ1-6	CASRDIVNSPLHF
TRBV28	NA	TRBJ1-2	CASSSTGGGYYGYTF
TRBV6-1	NA	TRBJ2-7	CASSETSGSSEQYF
TRBV19	NA	TRBJ2-7	CASSDRGTGVYEQYF
TRBV13	NA	TRBJ1-4	CASRMGQGRIGTREKLFF
TRBV9	NA	TRBJ2-5	CASSVVYQGGTQYF
TRBV19	NA	TRBJ1-5	CASKVAAGNQPQHF
TRBV6-4	NA	TRBJ2-2	CASSDGAPETGELFF
TRBV27	NA	TRBJ1-1	CASSFRGQNTEAFF
TRBV10-3	NA	TRBJ2-6	CAISAGQSSGANVLTF
TRBV15	NA	TRBJ1-5	CATSRVPGSNQPQHF
TRBV10-3	NA	TRBJ1-2	CAISESGSQESNYGYTF
TRBV9	NA	TRBJ2-7	CASSGTSGYEQYF
TRBV6-5	NA	NA	CASSYSTGGSYEQYF